This entry concerns a single T cell receptor beta chain. The antigen is unknown. This CDR3 is 12 amino acids long. Germline CDR1 reads DFQATT; CDR2 reads SNEGSKA (reference sequence). V lost 2 bases and J lost 6; bases outside the gene matches: 2. This sample stems from a study of CD8+CD57+ T cells in acquired aplastic anemia. Whole-study context: Each DNA sample taken from sorted CD4+ and CD8+ cells came to 3 to 4 ug on average.

Broader study findings: Common to patients and controls were 25 to 30 CD8+ CDR3 sequences.

Flow cytometry had shown expanded CD8+CD57+ cells in the patients chosen for sequencing. The blood sampling took place in patients who had so far received no therapy. Genomic DNA templated the TCR beta VDJ and CDR3 profiling. MiXCR was run by TCRdb on the reads, yielding one entry per CDR3 protein. The table has fewer than 250,000 distinct CDR3 sequences, about 44% seen once. Source material: sorted CD4+, CD8+, or CD8+CD57+ T cells (not recorded which) from PBMCs. The receptor was isolated from a human donor with aplastic anemia. The chain joins TRBV20-1 to TRBJ1-2; 8 bases line up with TRBD1. CDR3 nucleotide sequence: TGCAGTGCTAGAAAGGACAGGGATGGCTACACCTTC. Translating gives CSARKDRDGYTF.